Below, 5 T cell receptor beta chains from the same sample are listed, as sequenced in a study of blood T cell repertoires in COVID-19. TCRdb keeps only in-frame clones here, not all; method: immunoSEQ multiplex PCR. The sample contains 290,000 or so clones, about 88% of which appear only once. The sequenced material came from peripheral blood. These receptors were collected from a man aged 65-85 years with acute or convalescent COVID-19.

V usage is TRBV28 and J usage is TRBJ2-4; tentative D call: TRBD2 (6 bases). Germline V gene lookup returns CDR1 MDHEN and CDR2 SYDVKM. The CDR3 length is 15 residues. The V gene lost 5 bases and the J gene lost 9 bases, with 20 bases spanning the gap. Here the CDR3 reads CASSPPRPPGGIQYF. CDR3 DNA: TGTGCCAGCAGTCCCCCTCGTCCCCCCGGGGGCATTCAGTACTTC.

The chain carries TRBV3-1 (or the pseudogene TRBV3-2) and TRBJ2-1; 7 nucleotides match TRBD2. Unmatched junction bases numbered 5, after V lost 8 bases and J lost 7 bases. This CDR3 has 12 residues. Germline assignment: CDR1 LGHDT and CDR2 YNNKEL (reference sequence). The CDR3 DNA follows: TGTGCCAGCTTCGAGCGGGGAAATGAGCAGTTCTTC. Its protein is CASFERGNEQFF.

This clone was seen only once. V gene TRBV29-1 combines with J gene TRBJ2-3; 8 nucleotides align to TRBD2. The germline gives CDR1 SQVTM, CDR2 ANQGSEA. The CDR3 spans 14 residues. Trimming at V came to 7 bases and at J to 5 bases, leaving 11 bases not matched to a gene. CDR3 loop: CSATGIAGQDTQYF. The CDR3 DNA reads as TGCAGCGCCACAGGGATAGCGGGGCAAGATACGCAGTATTTT.

J is TRBJ1-2 and V is TRBV19; a weak D match, TRBD1 (5 bases). The CDR3 runs to 12 residues. The germline V gene encodes CDR1 LNHDA and CDR2 SQIVND (reference sequence). The ends were cut back, 3 bases at V and 8 bases at J, with 10 bases in the middle. The CDR3 is CASSIRGFGYTF. The CDR3, as DNA: TGTGCCAGTAGTATCCGGGGGTTCGGCTACACCTTC.

The chain has TRBV2 and TRBJ1-2; D not resolved. The CDR3 sequence is 13 residues long. Germline values: CDR1 SNHLY, CDR2 FYNNEI. The V gene lost 3 bases and the J gene lost 10 bases, with 15 bases spanning the gap. CDR3 nucleotides: TGTGCCAGCAGTGAGAACAACCTTCGGGACTACACCTTC. Translated: CASSENNLRDYTF.